A selection of T cell receptor beta chains follows, all from one sample in a study of T cell responses to AZD1222 COVID-19 vaccine. Assay used: immunoSEQ multiplex PCR; TCRdb lists only in-frame clones, some missing. The sample has 100,000 to 150,000 clones; around nine tenths are singletons. The material sequenced was peripheral blood, taken on day 0 of AZD1222 vaccination. Receptor source: an adult in good health. The CDR3 runs from the conserved cysteine through the conserved F or W. The size of a clone is reported for some rows only, either as once, few or many, or as a class for expanded clones.

clone size	V gene	J gene	CDR3 protein
-	TRBV5-1	TRBJ1-1	CASSSGTDTAEAFF
-	TRBV27	TRBJ2-2	CASSLSGLSPELFF
few	TRBV5-4	TRBJ2-3	CASSLGDPHLIDTQYF
once	TRBV15	TRBJ2-2	CATSRGQGNTGELFF
-	TRBV19	TRBJ2-1	CASTAGGGQGVNEQFF
-	TRBV3-1/TRBV3-2	TRBJ2-3	CASSQAADTQYF
-	TRBV6-1	TRBJ2-7	CASSEVDRGRGEQYF
-	TRBV27	TRBJ1-1	CASSQQLMNTEAFF
-	TRBV29-1	TRBJ2-1	CSVGLGGNEQFF
-	TRBV12-3/TRBV12-4	TRBJ1-1	CASSSGWGTEAFF
-	TRBV28	TRBJ1-6	CASSLWQGEGSPLHF
-	TRBV19	TRBJ2-3	CASSIVGTSLTDTQYF
-	TRBV12-3/TRBV12-4	TRBJ2-5	CASSQIGETQYF
once	TRBV5-4	TRBJ2-7	CASSSTSHEQYF
-	TRBV7-9	TRBJ2-1	CASSPLQGAVGYNEQFF